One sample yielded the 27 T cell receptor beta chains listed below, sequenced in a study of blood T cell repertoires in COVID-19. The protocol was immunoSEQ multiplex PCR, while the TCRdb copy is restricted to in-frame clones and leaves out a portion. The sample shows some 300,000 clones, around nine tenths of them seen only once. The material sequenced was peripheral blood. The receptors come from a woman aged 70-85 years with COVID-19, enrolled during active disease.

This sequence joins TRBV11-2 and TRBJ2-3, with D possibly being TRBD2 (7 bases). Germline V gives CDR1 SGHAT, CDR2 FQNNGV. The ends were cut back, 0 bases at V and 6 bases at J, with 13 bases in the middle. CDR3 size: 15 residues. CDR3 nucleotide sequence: TGTGCCAGCAGCTTAGATTGGGGGGGGCCGGATACGCAGTATTTT. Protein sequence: CASSLDWGGPDTQYF.

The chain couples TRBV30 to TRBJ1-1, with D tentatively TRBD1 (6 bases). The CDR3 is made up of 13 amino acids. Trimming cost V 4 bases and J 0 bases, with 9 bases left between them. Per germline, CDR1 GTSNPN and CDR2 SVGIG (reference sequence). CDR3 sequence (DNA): TGTGCCTGGACCCAGGGGCTGAACACTGAAGCTTTCTTT. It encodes CAWTQGLNTEAFF.

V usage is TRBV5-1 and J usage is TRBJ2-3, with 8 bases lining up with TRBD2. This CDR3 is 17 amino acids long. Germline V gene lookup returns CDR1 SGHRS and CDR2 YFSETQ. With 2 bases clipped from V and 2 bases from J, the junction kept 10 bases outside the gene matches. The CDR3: CASSFSPLAAFTDTQYF. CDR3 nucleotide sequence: TGCGCCAGCAGCTTTTCCCCACTAGCGGCTTTCACAGATACGCAGTATTTT.

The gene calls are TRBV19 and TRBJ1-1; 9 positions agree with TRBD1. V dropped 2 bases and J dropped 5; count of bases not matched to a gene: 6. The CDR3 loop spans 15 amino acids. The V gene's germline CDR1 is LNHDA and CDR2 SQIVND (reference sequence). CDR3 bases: TGTGCCAGTAGTATATCCGGGACAGGGCTAACTGAAGCTTTCTTT. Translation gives CASSISGTGLTEAFF. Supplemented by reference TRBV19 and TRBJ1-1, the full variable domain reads DGGITQSPKYLFRKEGQNVTLSCEQNLNHDAMYWYRQDPGQGLRLIYYSQIVNDFQKGDIAEGYSVSREKKESFPLTVTSAQKNPTAFYLCASSISGTGLTEAFFGQGTRLTVV.

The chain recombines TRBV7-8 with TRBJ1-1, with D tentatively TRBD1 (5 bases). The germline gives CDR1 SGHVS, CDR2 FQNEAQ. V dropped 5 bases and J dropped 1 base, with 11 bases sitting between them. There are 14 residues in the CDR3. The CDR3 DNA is TGTGCCAGCAGCCAAGGGGTAACGAACACTGAAGCTTTCTTT. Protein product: CASSQGVTNTEAFF.

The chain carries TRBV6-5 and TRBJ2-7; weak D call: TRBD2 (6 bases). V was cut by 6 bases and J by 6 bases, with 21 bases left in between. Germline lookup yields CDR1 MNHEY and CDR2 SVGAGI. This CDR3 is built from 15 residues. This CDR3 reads CASSRPGEGSAEQYF. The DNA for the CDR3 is TGTGCCAGCAGCCGCCCGGGAGAGGGTAGCGCCGAGCAGTACTTC.

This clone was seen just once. DNA for the CDR3: TGTGCCAGCAGCCCTTGGACAGGGGAGACCCAGTACTTC. The encoded protein is CASSPWTGETQYF. The gene calls are TRBV12-3 or TRBV12-4 and TRBJ2-5, with 8 bases fitting TRBD1. CDR3 length: 13 residues. Trimming removed 6 bases from V and 5 bases from J; junction bases left unmatched: 5.

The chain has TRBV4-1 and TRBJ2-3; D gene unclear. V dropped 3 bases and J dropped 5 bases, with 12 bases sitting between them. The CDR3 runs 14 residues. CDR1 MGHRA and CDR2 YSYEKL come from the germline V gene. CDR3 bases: TGCGCCAGCAGCCAGCGGCAATCGGGAGATACGCAGTATTTT. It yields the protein CASSQRQSGDTQYF.

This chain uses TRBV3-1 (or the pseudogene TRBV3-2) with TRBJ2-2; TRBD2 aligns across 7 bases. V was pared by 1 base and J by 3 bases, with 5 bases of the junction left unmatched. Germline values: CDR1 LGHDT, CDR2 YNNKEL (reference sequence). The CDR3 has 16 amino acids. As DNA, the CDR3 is TGTGCCAGCAGCCAAGTCGGGGGGTCCCACACCGGGGAGCTGTTTTTT. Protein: CASSQVGGSHTGELFF.

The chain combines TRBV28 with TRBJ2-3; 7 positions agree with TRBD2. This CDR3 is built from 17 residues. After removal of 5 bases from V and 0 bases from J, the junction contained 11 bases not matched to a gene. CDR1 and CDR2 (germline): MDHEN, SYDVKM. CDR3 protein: CASSAQSLRGSTDTQYF. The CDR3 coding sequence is TGTGCCAGCAGTGCCCAATCCTTGCGGGGGAGCACAGATACGCAGTATTTT.

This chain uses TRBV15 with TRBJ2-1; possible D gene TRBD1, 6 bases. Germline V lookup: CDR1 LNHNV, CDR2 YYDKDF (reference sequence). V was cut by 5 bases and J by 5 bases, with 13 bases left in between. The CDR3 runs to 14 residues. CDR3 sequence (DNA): TGTGCCACCAGCGGACAGCCGCTAGACAATGAGCAGTTCTTC. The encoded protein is CATSGQPLDNEQFF.

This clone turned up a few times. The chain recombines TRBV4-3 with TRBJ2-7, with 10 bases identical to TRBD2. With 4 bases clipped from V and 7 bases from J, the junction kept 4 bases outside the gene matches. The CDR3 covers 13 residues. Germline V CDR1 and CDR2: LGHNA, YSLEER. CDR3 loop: CASSLGTSEEQYF. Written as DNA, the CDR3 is TGCGCCAGCAGCCTTGGGACTAGCGAAGAGCAGTACTTC.

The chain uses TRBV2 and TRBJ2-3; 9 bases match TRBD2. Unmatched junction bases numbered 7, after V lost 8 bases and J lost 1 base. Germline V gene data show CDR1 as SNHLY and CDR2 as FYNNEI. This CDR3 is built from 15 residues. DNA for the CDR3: TGTGCCAGCGGAGGACTAGCGCGCGGCACAGATACGCAGTATTTT. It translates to CASGGLARGTDTQYF.

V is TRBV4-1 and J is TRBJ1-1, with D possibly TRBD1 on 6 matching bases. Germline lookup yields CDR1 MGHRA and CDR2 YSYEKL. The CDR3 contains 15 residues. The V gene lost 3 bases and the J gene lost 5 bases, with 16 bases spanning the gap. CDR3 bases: TGCGCCAGCAGCCACGCGATACAGGGTCGAACTGAAGCTTTCTTT. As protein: CASSHAIQGRTEAFF.

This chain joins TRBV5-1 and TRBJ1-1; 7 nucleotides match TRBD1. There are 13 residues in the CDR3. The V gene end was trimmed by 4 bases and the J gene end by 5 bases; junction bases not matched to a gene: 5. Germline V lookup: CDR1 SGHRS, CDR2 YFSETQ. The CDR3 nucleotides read TGCGCCAGCAGCGAACAGGGGAGGACTGAAGCTTTCTTT. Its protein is CASSEQGRTEAFF.

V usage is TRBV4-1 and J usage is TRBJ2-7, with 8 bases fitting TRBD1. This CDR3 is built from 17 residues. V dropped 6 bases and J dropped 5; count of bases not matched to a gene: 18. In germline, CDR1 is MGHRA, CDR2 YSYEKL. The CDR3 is CASRPANRGYEVDEQYF. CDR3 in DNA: TGCGCCAGCAGGCCAGCCAACAGGGGGTATGAAGTCGACGAGCAGTACTTC.

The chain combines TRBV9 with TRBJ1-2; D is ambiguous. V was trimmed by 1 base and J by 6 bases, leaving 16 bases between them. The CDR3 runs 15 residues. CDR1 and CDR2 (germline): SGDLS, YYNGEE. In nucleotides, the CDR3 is TGTGCCAGCAGCGTACCATCCCACGGCGGGGATGGCTACACCTTC. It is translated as CASSVPSHGGDGYTF. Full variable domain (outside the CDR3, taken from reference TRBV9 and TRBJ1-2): DSGVTQTPKHLITATGQRVTLRCSPRSGDLSVYWYQQSLDQGLQFLIQYYNGEERAKGNILERFSAQQFPDLHSELNLSSLELGDSALYFCASSVPSHGGDGYTFGSGTRLTVV.

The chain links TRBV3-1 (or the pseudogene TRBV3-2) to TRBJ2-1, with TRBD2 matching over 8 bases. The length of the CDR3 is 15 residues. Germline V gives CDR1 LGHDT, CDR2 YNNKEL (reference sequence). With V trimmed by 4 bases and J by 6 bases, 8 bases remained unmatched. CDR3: CASSPLSGGGNEQFF. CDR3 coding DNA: TGTGCCAGCAGCCCCTTAAGCGGGGGCGGCAATGAGCAGTTCTTC.

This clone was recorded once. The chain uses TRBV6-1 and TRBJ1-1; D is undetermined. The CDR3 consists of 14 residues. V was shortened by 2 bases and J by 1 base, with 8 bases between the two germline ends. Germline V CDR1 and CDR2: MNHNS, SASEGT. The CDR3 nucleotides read TGTGCCAGCAGTGAACTGATAGAGAACACTGAAGCTTTCTTT. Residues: CASSELIENTEAFF.

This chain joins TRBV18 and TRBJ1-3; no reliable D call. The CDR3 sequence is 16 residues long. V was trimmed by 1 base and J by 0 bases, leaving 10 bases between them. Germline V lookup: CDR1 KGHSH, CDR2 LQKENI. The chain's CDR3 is CASSPQGDSSGNTIYF. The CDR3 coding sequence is TGTGCCAGCTCACCACAGGGAGATAGCTCTGGAAACACCATATATTTT.

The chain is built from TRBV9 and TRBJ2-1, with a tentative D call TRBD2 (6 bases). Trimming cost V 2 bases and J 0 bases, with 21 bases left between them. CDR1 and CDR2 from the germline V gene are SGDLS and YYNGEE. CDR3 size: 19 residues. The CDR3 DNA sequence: TGTGCCAGCAGCGTCCGGGACTGGGAAACTTTAAGCTCCTACAATGAGCAGTTCTTC. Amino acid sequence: CASSVRDWETLSSYNEQFF.

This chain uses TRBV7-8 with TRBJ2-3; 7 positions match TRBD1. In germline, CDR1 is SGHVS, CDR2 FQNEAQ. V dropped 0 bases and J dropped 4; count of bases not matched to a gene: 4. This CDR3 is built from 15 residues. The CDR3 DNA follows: TGTGCCAGCAGCTTAGCCAGGGGGAGCGCAGATACGCAGTATTTT. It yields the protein CASSLARGSADTQYF.

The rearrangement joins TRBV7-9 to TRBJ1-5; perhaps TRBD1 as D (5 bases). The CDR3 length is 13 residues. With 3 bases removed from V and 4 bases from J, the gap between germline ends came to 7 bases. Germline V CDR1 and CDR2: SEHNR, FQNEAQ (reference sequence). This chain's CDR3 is CASSLTENQPQHF. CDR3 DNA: TGTGCCAGCAGCTTGACAGAGAATCAGCCCCAGCATTTT.

CDR3 bases: TGCGCCAGCAGCCAAGAGTACCCCGCGAGCTCCTACGAGCAGTACTTC. Translated, it gives CASSQEYPASSYEQYF. The rearrangement links TRBV4-1 to TRBJ2-7; no clear D gene. The germline V gene has CDR1 MGHRA and CDR2 YSYEKL. The V gene lost 0 bases and the J gene lost 0 bases, with 12 bases spanning the gap. The CDR3 has 16 residues.

The CDR3 loop reads CASQYRGLNTEAFF. CDR3 in DNA: TGTGCCAGCCAATACAGGGGGCTGAACACTGAAGCTTTCTTT. The rearrangement links TRBV27 to TRBJ1-1; 9 bases line up with TRBD1. After removal of 8 bases from V and 0 bases from J, the junction contained 4 bases not matched to a gene. CDR1 is MNHEY, CDR2 SMNVEV, per germline (reference sequence). This CDR3 is built from 14 residues.

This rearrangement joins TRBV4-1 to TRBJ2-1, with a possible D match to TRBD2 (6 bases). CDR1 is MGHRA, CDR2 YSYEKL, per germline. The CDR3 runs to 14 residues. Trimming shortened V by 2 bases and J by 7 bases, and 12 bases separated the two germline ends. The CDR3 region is CASSQRLVLNEQFF. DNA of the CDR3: TGCGCCAGCAGCCAACGACTAGTTTTGAATGAGCAGTTCTTC.

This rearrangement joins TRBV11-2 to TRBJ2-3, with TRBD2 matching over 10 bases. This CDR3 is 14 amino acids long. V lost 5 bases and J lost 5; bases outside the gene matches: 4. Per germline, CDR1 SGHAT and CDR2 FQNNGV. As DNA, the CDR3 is TGTGCCAGCAGCAAACGACTAGCGGGAGATACGCAGTATTTT. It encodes CASSKRLAGDTQYF.